A single sample gave rise to the 2 T cell receptor beta chains below, sequenced in a study of T-cell memory formation after mild COVID-19. TCRdb re-called the 5' RACE reads with MiXCR, one entry per CDR3 protein. The data hold a few hundred thousand distinct CDR3 sequences, with under 20% observed a single time. Specimen: PBMCs or a T cell subset sorted from them (not recorded which). Receptors were obtained from a man younger than 35 who had mild COVID-19 (a few samples of this study predate the infection). Cell type and time point are not known.

This rearrangement joins TRBV20-1 to TRBJ2-3; D may be TRBD2 (5 bases). Germline V gene lookup returns CDR1 DFQATT and CDR2 SNEGSKA (reference sequence). The CDR3 spans 13 residues. The V end was cut by 3 bases, the J end by 1 base, with 8 bases between. The chain's CDR3 is CSASLAGTDTQYF. In DNA form, the CDR3 reads TGCAGTGCTAGCCTAGCTGGCACAGATACGCAGTATTTT.

This chain links TRBV18 with TRBJ1-1; TRBD1 agrees at 10 bases. The CDR3 loop spans 16 amino acids. Trimming at V came to 1 base and at J to 4 bases, leaving 6 bases not matched to a gene. CDR1 and CDR2 from the germline V gene are KGHSH and LQKENI. In DNA, the CDR3 is TGTGCCAGCTCACCACAGGGACAGGGGATGAGCACTGAAGCTTTCTTT. This gives the protein CASSPQGQGMSTEAFF.